This TCR beta chain was identified in a study of blood T cell repertoires in COVID-19 (dated by TCRdb to 2018 to 2021). Background on the whole study: Samples covering the acute and convalescent phases of COVID-19 were provided by collaborators in the United States, Italy and Spain. The material from the prospective study consisted of cDNA or gDNA derived from T cells, B-cell-depleted T cells, or PBMCs. Deeply sampled blood TCRbeta repertoires from subjects exposed to, actively infected with, or recovered from COVID-19 were included in the dataset. A freely available public database, intended as a resource for researchers studying the immune response to SARS-CoV-2, is where the repertoires were released. Samples came from the ongoing ImmuneRACE study (first 160 participants) plus 1,254 subjects from 6 global collaborators. Sample metadata almost always included a de-identified subject ID, COVID-19 status, age in years and sex. HLA class I and class II types, where available, came from metadata supplied by the sample provider rather than from assay-based typing. What the authors observed across the whole study: The quantity of clinical and demographic metadata differed by source and by participant and was supplied without curation.

Each collaborating institution followed its own protocols to collect whole blood in K2EDTA tubes. For TCRbeta analysis, collaborators shipped samples as frozen whole blood, isolated PBMCs, or DNA extracted from either of those sample types. The immunoSEQ Assay, a bias-controlled multiplex PCR, was used to amplify TCRbeta CDR3 regions from genomic DNA. The paper's data handling went like this. The number of nucleated cells in each sample was estimated from the amplification of reference gene primers within the assay. Sequence reads were collapsed and filtered to measure the absolute abundance of every unique TCRbeta CDR3 rearrangement. For each sample, productive Simpson clonality was calculated as the square root of Simpson's diversity index across productive rearrangements. Imported from immuneACCESS, the table was reduced by TCRdb to in-frame sequences with V and J called. These copies leave out some clones; in studies compared against another copy, an unresolved V gene accounts for under half, and the cause of the remainder is not known. For V, J and clone size, that table is used; D and trimming come from the DNA. This sample has roughly 130,000 clones in its table, and 90% of those were observed once. The ten biggest clones cover approximately 3.5% of the sample.

A note on this clone: The antigen it recognizes is unknown. Base qualities are not at hand, and no much larger clone is one base apart.

Trimmed from V: 5 bases; trimmed from J: 7 bases; junction bases lacking a gene match: 4. From its cysteine to its phenylalanine, the CDR3 spans 13 amino acids. Kept here is only the CDR3 DNA, which spans 39 bases and is read in frame from base 1. The germline V gene gives CDR1 as SGHTA and CDR2 as FQGTGA. The clonotype comes from a man aged 50 to 60 with active COVID-19. Source material: peripheral blood. The V and J genes are TRBV7-3 and TRBJ1-5; TRBD1 matches 8 bases in the middle. DNA sequence: TGTGCCAGCAGCCGAGGACAGGGCCAGCCCCAGCATTTT. It codes for CASSRGQGQPQHF. Supplemented by the reference TRBV7-3 and TRBJ1-5 proteins around the CDR3, the complete variable domain is GAGVSQTPSNKVTEKGKYVELRCDPISGHTALYWYRQSLGQGPEFLIYFQGTGAADDSGLPNDRFFAVRPEGSVSTLKIQRTERGDSAVYLCASSRGQGQPQHFGDGTRLSIL.